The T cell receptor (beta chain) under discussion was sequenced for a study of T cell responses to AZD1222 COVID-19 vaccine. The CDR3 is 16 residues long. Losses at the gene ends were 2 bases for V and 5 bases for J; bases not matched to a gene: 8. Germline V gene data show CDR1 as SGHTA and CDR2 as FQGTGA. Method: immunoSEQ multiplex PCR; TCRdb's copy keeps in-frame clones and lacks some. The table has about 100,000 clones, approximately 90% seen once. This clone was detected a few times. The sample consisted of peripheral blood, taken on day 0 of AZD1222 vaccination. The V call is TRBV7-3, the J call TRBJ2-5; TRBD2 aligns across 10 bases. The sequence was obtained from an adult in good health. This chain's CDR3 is CASSLGSSGSHETQYF. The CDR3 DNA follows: TGTGCCAGCAGCTTAGGGTCTAGCGGGAGTCATGAGACCCAGTACTTC.